One sample yielded the 20 T cell receptor beta chains listed below, sequenced in a study of shared clonotypes between healthy human individuals. Some clones are missing from TCRdb's copy, which holds only in-frame ones; the method was immunoSEQ multiplex PCR. The data contain about 490,000 clones, over 75% of them singletons. Sequenced input: PBMCs. The receptors were sampled from a woman aged 40 to 50 in good health. Some clones in this sample may be carry-over from other donors' samples.

V is TRBV5-4 and J is TRBJ1-1; TRBD1 is a possible D gene (6 bases). The CDR3 has 13 residues. V lost 0 bases to trimming and J lost 8 bases, with 11 bases between them. The germline V gene has CDR1 SGHNT and CDR2 YYREEE (reference sequence). The chain's CDR3 is CASSLAGHLEAFF. The CDR3 bases are TGTGCCAGCAGCTTGGCGGGACACCTCGAAGCTTTCTTT.

The chain's CDR3 is CASRLDSYEQYF. CDR3 coding DNA: TGTGCAAGTCGCCTGGACAGCTACGAGCAGTACTTC. The chain joins TRBV12-2 to TRBJ2-7; TRBD1, the table's D call, was not compared with the DNA. TRBV12-2 is marked as a pseudogene. The CDR3 totals 12 residues.

About this clone: A far bigger clonotype differs at one base, so this is likely a read error. The same CDR3 can be traced to other DNA sequences in this sample. This sequence joins TRBV27 and TRBJ2-6; no clear D gene. With 9 bases removed from V and 4 bases from J, the gap between germline ends came to 13 bases. This CDR3 region has 14 residues. Germline lookup yields CDR1 MNHEY and CDR2 SMNVEV (reference sequence). The CDR3 DNA sequence: TGTGCCAGTACGACGCGTGCAGGGGCCAACGTCCTGACTTTC. Translating it yields CASTTRAGANVLTF.

The gene calls are TRBV7-8 and TRBJ2-7; no reliable D call. The CDR3 has 13 residues. CDR1 and CDR2 from the germline V gene are SGHVS and FQNEAQ. V was clipped by 3 bases and J by 6 bases, with 12 bases between them. As DNA, the CDR3 is TGTGCCAGCAGCTTCTACGCTACCTCCGAGCAGTACTTC. Its translation is CASSFYATSEQYF.

The V call is TRBV30, the J call TRBJ2-3, with a possible D match to TRBD2 (5 bases). With 0 bases removed from V and 0 bases from J, the gap between germline ends came to 16 bases. This CDR3 is 17 amino acids long. CDR1 and CDR2 (germline): GTSNPN, SVGIG (reference sequence). CDR3 region: CAWSVQYQRLSTDTQYF. The CDR3 bases are TGTGCCTGGAGTGTCCAGTATCAGCGGCTGAGCACAGATACGCAGTATTTT.

The chain recombines TRBV2 with TRBJ2-1; D remains ambiguous. Germline V gene data show CDR1 as SNHLY and CDR2 as FYNNEI. This CDR3 is built from 12 residues. V lost 1 base to trimming and J lost 6 bases, with 4 bases between them. The DNA for the CDR3 is TGTGCCAGCAGTGAAGAAGCCAATGAGCAGTTCTTC. Its protein product is CASSEEANEQFF.

This CDR3 is CASSIGTANTEAFF. The CDR3 region has the DNA TGTGCCAGCAGCATCGGGACAGCGAACACTGAAGCTTTCTTT. V gene TRBV11-3 combines with J gene TRBJ1-1, with 7 bases identical to TRBD1. This CDR3 has 14 residues. V trimming: 5 bases; J trimming: 1 base; junction bases outside the gene matches: 4. Germline V gives CDR1 SGHNT, CDR2 YENEEA.

In this sample, this clone turned up many times. The chain joins TRBV7-8 to TRBJ1-1; D gene uncertain. The CDR3 is 12 amino acids. The V end lost 1 base, the J end lost 7 bases, and 7 bases lay between the germline ends. Germline CDR1 and CDR2: SGHVS and FQNEAQ. The CDR3 sequence is CASSLDGGEAFF. CDR3 DNA: TGTGCCAGCAGCTTAGACGGAGGTGAAGCTTTCTTT.

As for this clone: This likely traces to a read error, being one base from a far larger clone. The chain carries TRBV6-1 and TRBJ2-6; no firm D call. This CDR3 region has 15 residues. V shed 6 bases and J shed 0 bases, with 9 bases lying between them. Germline V gives CDR1 MNHNS, CDR2 SASEGT. The CDR3 sequence is CASSWAGSGANVLTF. CDR3 DNA: TGTGCCAGCAGCTGGGCCGGCTCTGGGGCCAACGTCCTGACTTTC.

The chain links TRBV30 to TRBJ1-1, with D perhaps matching TRBD1 (6 bases). Trimming cost V 0 bases and J 4 bases, with 15 bases left between them. The germline CDR1 and CDR2 sequences are GTSNPN and SVGIG (reference sequence). The CDR3 has 15 amino acids. Here the CDR3 DNA reads TGTGCCTGGAGTGTACGAAGGGGGTGGGGCACTGAAGCTTTCTTT. Amino acids: CAWSVRRGWGTEAFF.

The V call is TRBV5-1, the J call TRBJ1-2; D unclear. Trimming left V 0 bases short and J 2 bases short, with 5 bases between. This CDR3 has 13 amino acids. Germline V gene lookup returns CDR1 SGHRS and CDR2 YFSETQ. This CDR3 is CASSLGHNYGYTF. In nucleotides, the CDR3 is TGCGCCAGCAGCTTGGGACACAACTATGGCTACACCTTC.

This clone is a singleton in its sample. The rearrangement links TRBV6-5 to TRBJ1-1; D is possibly TRBD1 (5 bases). Trimming shortened V by 2 bases and J by 11 bases, and 12 bases separated the two germline ends. This CDR3 region has 12 residues. The germline V gene encodes CDR1 MNHEY and CDR2 SVGAGI. The CDR3 here is CASSYMRGPAFF. DNA for the CDR3: TGTGCCAGCAGTTACATGAGGGGCCCGGCTTTCTTT.

Notes on this clone: The same CDR3 also results from other DNA sequences found in this sample. The V call is TRBV5-6, the J call TRBJ2-3; 7 bases match TRBD1. This CDR3 has 15 amino acids. The V segment lost 0 bases and the J segment 3 bases; nucleotides outside the gene matches: 4. Per germline, CDR1 SGHDT and CDR2 YYEEEE. Written as DNA, the CDR3 is TGTGCCAGCAGCTTGGGACAGGGTGGGACAGATACGCAGTATTTT. Its protein is CASSLGQGGTDTQYF.

The chain recombines TRBV7-2 with TRBJ2-1; weak D call: TRBD2 (6 bases). The CDR3 sequence is 14 residues long. The V and J ends lost 5 bases and 8 bases respectively, with 16 bases between them. From germline, CDR1 is SGHTA and CDR2 FQGNSA. The CDR3 sequence is CASSPVGGSHEQFF. The CDR3, as DNA: TGTGCCAGCAGCCCAGTGGGGGGTTCCCATGAGCAGTTCTTC. Combining the CDR3 with reference TRBV7-2 and TRBJ2-1 gives the whole variable domain GAGVSQSPSNKVTEKGKDVELRCDPISGHTALYWYRQSLGQGLEFLIYFQGNSAPDKSGLPSDRFSAERTGGSVSTLTIQRTQQEDSAVYLCASSPVGGSHEQFFGPGTRLTVL.

The chain employs TRBV29-1 and TRBJ2-1; no clear D. Germline-derived CDR1 and CDR2 are SQVTM and ANQGSEA. Between the trimmed V and J ends, which lost 3 bases and 3 bases, there was a span of 12 bases. The CDR3 loop spans 14 amino acids. In nucleotides, the CDR3 is TGCAGCGTTGATAGGGTCTCTAACTACAATGAGCAGTTCTTC. Translated: CSVDRVSNYNEQFF.

V usage is TRBV6-5 and J usage is TRBJ2-7; 9 bases line up with TRBD2. Germline V gives CDR1 MNHEY, CDR2 SVGAGI. J gave up 2 bases and V 2 bases, and 7 bases lay outside the gene matches. The CDR3 runs 16 residues. In nucleotides, the CDR3 is TGTGCCAGCAGTTACGGTGCGACTAGCGGTACCTACGAGCAGTACTTC. As protein: CASSYGATSGTYEQYF.

CDR3 loop: CASSPGLMHSGNTIYF. The DNA of the CDR3 is TGTGCCAGCAGCCCGGGTCTTATGCACTCTGGAAACACCATATATTTT. V gene TRBV5-4 combines with J gene TRBJ1-3; D is unresolved. The V end was cut by 4 bases, the J end by 0 bases, with 14 bases between. The CDR3 contains 16 residues. Per the germline V gene, CDR1 is SGHNT and CDR2 is YYREEE (reference sequence).

The chain employs TRBV7-9 and TRBJ2-3; D is unclear. The length of the CDR3 is 13 residues. Germline CDR1 reads SEHNR; CDR2 reads FQNEAQ (reference sequence). V was cut by 5 bases and J by 4 bases, with 10 bases left in between. The CDR3, as DNA: TGTGCCAGCAGCCCCAACAGTGCAGATACGCAGTATTTT. Translation gives CASSPNSADTQYF. Full variable domain (remainder filled in from reference TRBV7-9 and TRBJ2-3): DTGVSQNPRHKITKRGQNVTFRCDPISEHNRLYWYRQTLGQGPEFLTYFQNEAQLEKSRLLSDRFSAERPKGSFSTLEIQRTEQGDSAMYLCASSPNSADTQYFGPGTRLTVL.

This chain uses TRBV11-2 with TRBJ2-1, with a weak D call TRBD2 (5 bases). The CDR3 has 15 amino acids. Germline CDR1 and CDR2: SGHAT and FQNNGV. Between the trimmed V and J ends, which lost 10 bases and 2 bases, there was a span of 18 bases. The DNA for the CDR3 is TGTGCCACCCGCGCGGGTTTCGGTCCCTACAATGAGCAGTTCTTC. This translates into CATRAGFGPYNEQFF.

The chain has TRBV11-2 and TRBJ2-2, with TRBD2 matching over 12 bases. CDR3 size: 17 residues. The ends lost 5 bases at V and 5 bases at J; junction bases unmatched: 9. Germline V CDR1 and CDR2: SGHAT, FQNNGV. The CDR3: CASSLRSGTSGTGELFF. As DNA, the CDR3 is TGTGCCAGCAGCCTCCGATCCGGGACTAGCGGGACCGGGGAGCTGTTTTTT. Full variable domain (rest looked up from reference TRBV11-2 and TRBJ2-2): EAGVAQSPRYKIIEKRQSVAFWCNPISGHATLYWYQQILGQGPKLLIQFQNNGVVDDSQLPKDRFSAERLKGVDSTLKIQPAKLEDSAVYLCASSLRSGTSGTGELFFGEGSRLTVL.